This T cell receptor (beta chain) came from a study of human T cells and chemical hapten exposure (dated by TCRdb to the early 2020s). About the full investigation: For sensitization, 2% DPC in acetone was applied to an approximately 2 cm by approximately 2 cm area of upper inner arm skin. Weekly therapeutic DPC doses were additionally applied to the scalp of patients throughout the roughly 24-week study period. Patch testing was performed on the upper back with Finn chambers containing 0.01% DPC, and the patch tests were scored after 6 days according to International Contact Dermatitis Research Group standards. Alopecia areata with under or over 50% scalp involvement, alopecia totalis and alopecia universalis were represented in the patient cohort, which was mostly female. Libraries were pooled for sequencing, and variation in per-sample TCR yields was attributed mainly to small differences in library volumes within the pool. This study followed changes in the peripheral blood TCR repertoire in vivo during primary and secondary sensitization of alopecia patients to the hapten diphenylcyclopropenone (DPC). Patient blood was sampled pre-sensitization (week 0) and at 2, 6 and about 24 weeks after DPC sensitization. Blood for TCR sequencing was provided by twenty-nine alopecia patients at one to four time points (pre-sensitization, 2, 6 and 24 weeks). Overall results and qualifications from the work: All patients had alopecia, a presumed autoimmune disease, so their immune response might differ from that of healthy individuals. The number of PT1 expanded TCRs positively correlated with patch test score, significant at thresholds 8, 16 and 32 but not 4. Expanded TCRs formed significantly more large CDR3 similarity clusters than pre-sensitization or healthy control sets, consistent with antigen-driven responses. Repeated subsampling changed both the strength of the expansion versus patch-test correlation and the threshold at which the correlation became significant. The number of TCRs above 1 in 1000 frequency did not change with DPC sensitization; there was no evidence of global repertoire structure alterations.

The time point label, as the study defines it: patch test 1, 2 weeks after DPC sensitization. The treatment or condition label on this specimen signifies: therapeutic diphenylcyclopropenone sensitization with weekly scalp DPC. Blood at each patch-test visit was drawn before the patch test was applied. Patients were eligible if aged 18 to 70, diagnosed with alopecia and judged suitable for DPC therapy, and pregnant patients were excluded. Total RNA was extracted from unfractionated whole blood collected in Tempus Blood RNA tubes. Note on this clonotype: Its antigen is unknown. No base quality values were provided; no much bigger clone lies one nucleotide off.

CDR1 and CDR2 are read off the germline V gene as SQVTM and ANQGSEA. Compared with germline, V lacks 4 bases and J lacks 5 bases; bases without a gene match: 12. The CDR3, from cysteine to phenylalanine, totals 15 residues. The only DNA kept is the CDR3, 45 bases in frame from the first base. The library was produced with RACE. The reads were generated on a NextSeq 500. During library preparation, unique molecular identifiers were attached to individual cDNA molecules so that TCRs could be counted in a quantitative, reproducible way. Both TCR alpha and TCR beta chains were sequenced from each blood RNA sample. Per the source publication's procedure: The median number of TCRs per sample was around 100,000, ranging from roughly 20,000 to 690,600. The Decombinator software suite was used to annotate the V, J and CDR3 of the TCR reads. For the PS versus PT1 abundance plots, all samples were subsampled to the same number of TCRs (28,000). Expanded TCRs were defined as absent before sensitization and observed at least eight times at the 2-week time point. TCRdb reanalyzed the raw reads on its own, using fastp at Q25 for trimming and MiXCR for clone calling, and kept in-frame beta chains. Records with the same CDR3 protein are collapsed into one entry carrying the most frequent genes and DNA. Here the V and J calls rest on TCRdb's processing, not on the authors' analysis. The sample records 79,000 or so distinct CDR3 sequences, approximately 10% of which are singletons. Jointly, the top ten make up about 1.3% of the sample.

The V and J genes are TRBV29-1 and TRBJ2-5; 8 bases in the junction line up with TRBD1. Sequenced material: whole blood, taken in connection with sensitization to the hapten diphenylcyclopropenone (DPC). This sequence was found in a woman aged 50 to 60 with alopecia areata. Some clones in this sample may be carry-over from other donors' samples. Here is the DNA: TGCAGCGTTGCCTTCCTGGCAGGGGGCGCGGAGACCCAGTACTTC. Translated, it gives CSVAFLAGGAETQYF.